This T cell receptor beta chain was sequenced in a study of neurological immune-mediated disorders. This clonotype came up many times. With 0 bases removed from V and 8 bases from J, the gap between germline ends came to 10 bases. There are 13 residues in the CDR3. Per germline, CDR1 SGHRS and CDR2 YFSETQ. Each CDR3 protein gets one entry after TCRdb re-called the 5' RACE reads with MiXCR. This table has fewer than 80,000 distinct CDR3 sequences, roughly 5.5% appearing once. J is TRBJ2-3 and V is TRBV5-1; D ambiguous. The sample consisted of PBMCs. This sequence originates from a woman in her 30s with multiple sclerosis. CDR3 region: CASSLEPLGTQYF. The CDR3 nucleotides read TGCGCCAGCAGCTTGGAACCCCTGGGTACGCAGTATTTT.